One sample yielded the 30 T cell receptor beta chains listed below, sequenced in a study of T-cell memory formation after mild COVID-19. TCRdb used MiXCR to reprocess the 5' RACE reads, holding one entry per CDR3 protein. The profile shows around 390,000 distinct CDR3 sequences, roughly 15% of them singletons. The sequencing input was PBMCs or a T cell subset sorted from them (not recorded which). These receptors were taken from a man younger than 35 who had mild COVID-19 (a few samples of this study predate the infection). Cell type and time point are not known.

This clonotype showed up just a few times. This chain connects TRBV20-1 to TRBJ2-2, with a possible D match to TRBD1 (6 bases). The CDR3 sequence is 17 residues long. V dropped 0 bases and J dropped 0 bases, with 14 bases sitting between them. Germline assignment: CDR1 DFQATT and CDR2 SNEGSKA (reference sequence). Here the CDR3 DNA reads TGCAGTGCTAGAGATGTCCAGGCAGGGGCGAACACCGGGGAGCTGTTTTTT. Protein: CSARDVQAGANTGELFF.

This clonotype was counted only a few times. The J gene is TRBJ1-3, the V gene TRBV5-1; perhaps TRBD1 as D (5 bases). CDR1 SGHRS and CDR2 YFSETQ come from the germline V gene. This CDR3 spans 16 amino acids. Trimming cost V 0 bases and J 0 bases, with 10 bases left between them. Here the CDR3 reads CASSLAGTDSGNTIYF. In DNA form, the CDR3 reads TGCGCCAGCAGCTTGGCGGGGACGGACTCTGGAAACACCATATATTTT.

The chain recombines TRBV7-8 with TRBJ1-3; D is ambiguous. Trimming left V 5 bases short and J 0 bases short, with 11 bases between. The CDR3 runs 15 residues. The germline CDR1 and CDR2 sequences are SGHVS and FQNEAQ. The CDR3 region is CASSPTTSSGNTIYF. The CDR3 nucleotides are TGTGCCAGCAGCCCTACAACGAGCTCTGGAAACACCATATATTTT. The full variable domain, rest sourced from reference TRBV7-8 and TRBJ1-3, is GAGVSQSPRYKVAKRGQDVALRCDPISGHVSLFWYQQALGQGPEFLTYFQNEAQLDKSGLPSDRFFAERPEGSVSTLKIQRTQQEDSAVYLCASSPTTSSGNTIYFGEGSWLTVV.

This clonotype was recorded a few times. The chain is built from TRBV10-1 and TRBJ1-2; D is unresolved. The germline CDR1 and CDR2 sequences are WNHNN and SYGVQD (reference sequence). The V gene lost 0 bases and the J gene lost 6 bases, with 11 bases spanning the gap. This CDR3 has 14 amino acids. The CDR3 here is CASSESIAGDGYTF. The CDR3 DNA reads TGCGCCAGCAGTGAGTCGATAGCAGGCGATGGCTACACCTTC.

This clonotype showed up just a few times. The V gene is TRBV6-2 or TRBV6-3, the J gene TRBJ1-2; a possible D gene is TRBD1 (5 bases). This CDR3 spans 14 amino acids. The germline V and J ends were trimmed by 2 bases and 4 bases, with 11 bases remaining between them. Per the germline V gene, CDR1 is MNHEY and CDR2 is SVGEGT. The CDR3 here is CASSYAGPSYGYTF. The CDR3 DNA sequence: TGTGCCAGCAGTTACGCGGGACCGAGCTATGGCTACACCTTC.

This clonotype was seen a few times. The chain recombines TRBV21-1 with TRBJ2-7; the listed D gene, TRBD1, was not tested against the DNA. TRBV21-1 is given as a pseudogene. This CDR3 region has 16 residues. The CDR3 DNA reads TGTGCCAGCAGCAAAGTGGCGGGGCTCACCGACTACGAGCAGTACGTC. This codes for CASSKVAGLTDYEQYV.

The V and J genes are TRBV5-6 and TRBJ2-3; D might be TRBD1 (6 bases). Between the trimmed V and J ends, which lost 3 bases and 0 bases, there was a span of 14 bases. The CDR3 consists of 16 residues. Germline V gene data show CDR1 as SGHDT and CDR2 as YYEEEE. This CDR3 is CASSYTGQTSTDTQYF. CDR3 bases: TGTGCCAGCAGCTACACGGGACAAACTAGCACAGATACGCAGTATTTT.

The chain carries TRBV25-1 and TRBJ2-1; D call uncertain. Germline V gene data show CDR1 as MGHDK and CDR2 as SYGVNS. Deletions cut 3 bases from V and 4 bases from J, with 13 bases between. The CDR3 has 15 residues. CDR3 sequence reads: CASSDRQTRYNEQFF. CDR3 DNA sequence: TGTGCCAGCAGTGATCGACAAACACGGTACAATGAGCAGTTCTTC.

A few counts support this clonotype. The V and J genes are TRBV28 and TRBJ1-2, with D possibly being TRBD1 (5 bases). Germline V gives CDR1 MDHEN, CDR2 SYDVKM. The CDR3 totals 10 residues. Trimming shortened V by 8 bases and J by 4 bases, and 5 bases separated the two germline ends. This CDR3 is CASGTYGYTF. Here the CDR3 DNA reads TGTGCCAGCGGGACCTATGGCTACACCTTC.

This clonotype was seen more than once but under ten times. The CDR3 loop reads CASSWNGGPGELFF. The CDR3, as DNA: TGTGCCAGCTCCTGGAACGGGGGGCCCGGGGAGCTGTTTTTT. V is TRBV18 and J is TRBJ2-2, with D tentatively TRBD2 (7 bases). CDR1 is KGHSH and CDR2 is LQKENI in the germline V gene. Trimming pared 6 bases from V and 6 bases from J, leaving 14 bases between. The CDR3 contains 14 residues.

The chain has TRBV20-1 and TRBJ1-6, with D possibly matching TRBD1 (6 bases). This CDR3 spans 14 amino acids. The germline V gene has CDR1 DFQATT and CDR2 SNEGSKA (reference sequence). V was clipped by 1 base and J by 7 bases, with 11 bases between them. The CDR3 reads CSARGGLANSPLHF. For the CDR3, the DNA is TGCAGTGCTAGAGGGGGGCTCGCGAATTCACCCCTCCACTTT.

The chain couples TRBV27 to TRBJ2-1; 12 bases are a match to TRBD2. Germline lookup yields CDR1 MNHEY and CDR2 SMNVEV (reference sequence). The CDR3 spans 17 residues. Germline trimming cut 6 bases from V and 0 bases from J; bases unmatched to any gene: 6. The CDR3 loop is CASSSTSGGPSYNEQFF. The CDR3 coding sequence is TGTGCCAGCAGCTCCACTAGCGGGGGGCCCTCCTACAATGAGCAGTTCTTC.

The chain combines TRBV12-5 with TRBJ2-2, with 9 bases lining up with TRBD1. V gave up 6 bases and J gave up 6 bases; unmatched junction bases: 8. In germline, CDR1 is LGHNT, CDR2 FRNRAP. The CDR3 contains 15 residues. DNA for the CDR3: TGTGCTAGTGGCCCGGGACAGGGTAACGCCGGGGAGCTGTTTTTT. Translation: CASGPGQGNAGELFF.

This sequence joins TRBV6-2 or TRBV6-3 and TRBJ2-7, with D hard to call. Germline V lookup: CDR1 MNHEY, CDR2 SVGEGT. V was clipped by 2 bases and J by 0 bases, with 17 bases between them. CDR3 length equals 17 residues. The CDR3 DNA reads TGTGCCAGCAGTTACGTGGTTGGGCAGCAACTCTCCTACGAGCAGTACTTC. This translates into CASSYVVGQQLSYEQYF.

This clonotype was observed a handful of times. The CDR3 loop is CASSQDDLGRGNIQYF. The CDR3 DNA follows: TGCGCCAGCAGCCAAGATGATTTAGGGCGGGGAAACATTCAGTACTTC. The rearrangement uses TRBV4-3 and TRBJ2-4, with D tentatively TRBD2 (6 bases). CDR1 LGHNA and CDR2 YSLEER come from the germline V gene. Trimming left V 0 bases short and J 6 bases short, with 15 bases between. The CDR3 extends over 16 amino acids.

The V gene is TRBV5-6, the J gene TRBJ1-1, with unresolved D. V gave up 4 bases and J gave up 8 bases, with 9 bases separating them. The V gene's germline CDR1 is SGHDT and CDR2 YYEEEE. CDR3 length equals 11 residues. CDR3 protein: CASSDPREAFF. The CDR3, as DNA: TGTGCCAGCAGCGATCCTCGCGAAGCTTTCTTT. Full variable domain (outside the CDR3, taken from reference TRBV5-6 and TRBJ1-1): DAGVTQSPTHLIKTRGQQVTLRCSPKSGHDTVSWYQQALGQGPQFIFQYYEEEERQRGNFPDRFSGHQFPNYSSELNVNALLLGDSALYLCASSDPREAFFGQGTRLTVV.

This chain links TRBV7-8 with TRBJ2-3, with 8 bases fitting TRBD1. Losses at the gene ends were 3 bases for V and 5 bases for J; bases not matched to a gene: 10. This CDR3 region has 16 residues. The germline V gene encodes CDR1 SGHVS and CDR2 FQNEAQ. CDR3 sequence (DNA): TGTGCCAGCAGCTTTCAGGGGGCGAGTCGTAAAGATACGCAGTATTTT. Translating it yields CASSFQGASRKDTQYF.

This chain links TRBV21-1 with TRBJ2-2; TRBD2 is taken as the D call from the table, unchecked against the DNA. TRBV21-1 is annotated as a pseudogene. The CDR3 sequence is 19 residues long. The CDR3 DNA reads as TGTGCCAGCAGCAAACGGCGGCCTAGCGGGGGCCCGAACACCGGGGAGCTGTTTTTT. It encodes CASSKRRPSGGPNTGELFF.

This clonotype has more than one count but fewer than ten. The chain has TRBV5-1 and TRBJ2-7, with 10 bases aligning to TRBD1. With 2 bases clipped from V and 6 bases from J, the junction kept 8 bases outside the gene matches. CDR3 length: 15 residues. Germline loops: CDR1 SGHRS, CDR2 YFSETQ. CDR3 sequence reads: CASSLGQGGYVEQYV. The DNA for the CDR3 is TGCGCCAGCAGCTTAGGACAGGGGGGATATGTCGAGCAGTACGTC.

This clonotype was seen repeatedly, ten times or more. The chain links TRBV7-2 to TRBJ2-3; D is possibly TRBD2 (5 bases). Trimming removed 5 bases from V and 3 bases from J, with 18 bases in between. The CDR3 is 16 amino acids. The germline gives CDR1 SGHTA, CDR2 FQGNSA. The CDR3 sequence is CASSLDPGKRTDTQYF. The CDR3 DNA sequence: TGTGCCAGCAGCCTAGACCCGGGGAAACGTACAGATACGCAGTATTTT.

This clonotype appeared a few times. The chain combines TRBV12-3 or TRBV12-4 with TRBJ1-2; TRBD1 matches 8 bases. V was pared by 7 bases and J by 8 bases, with 12 bases of the junction left unmatched. This CDR3 is 14 amino acids long. CDR3 amino acids: CASIYNRAGGGYTF. The CDR3 DNA reads TGTGCCAGCATCTACAATAGGGCAGGGGGCGGCTACACCTTC.

The chain carries TRBV24-1 and TRBJ2-3, with 10 bases that match TRBD1. Per germline, CDR1 KGHDR and CDR2 SFDVKD. J lost 4 bases, V lost 4 bases, and 7 bases had no gene match. This CDR3 is 16 amino acids long. The chain's CDR3 is CATSEPGQGFADTQYF. DNA of the CDR3: TGTGCCACCAGTGAGCCGGGACAGGGGTTCGCAGATACGCAGTATTTT.

This clonotype came up a few times. The CDR3 DNA sequence: TGCGCCAGCCGTTGGGGAGTAGCGGGGGCTGATACGCAGTATTTT. Translating gives CASRWGVAGADTQYF. The gene calls are TRBV5-1 and TRBJ2-3, with 9 bases that match TRBD2. Germline CDR1 and CDR2: SGHRS and YFSETQ. After removal of 7 bases from V and 6 bases from J, the junction contained 12 bases not matched to a gene. The CDR3 spans 15 residues.

This clonotype was picked up a small number of times. The chain uses TRBV24-1 and TRBJ2-3; D may be TRBD2 (5 bases). Between the trimmed V and J ends, which lost 2 bases and 4 bases, there was a span of 9 bases. CDR1 and CDR2 from the germline V gene are KGHDR and SFDVKD. The CDR3 consists of 14 residues. CDR3 sequence reads: CATSDSRASDTQYF. The CDR3 DNA is TGTGCCACCAGTGATTCGCGGGCCTCAGATACGCAGTATTTT.

This clonotype was detected a few times. This chain uses TRBV5-8 with TRBJ1-2, with D perhaps TRBD1 (5 bases). The V end was cut by 2 bases, the J end by 0 bases, with 17 bases between. This CDR3 comprises 17 residues. CDR1 and CDR2 (germline): SGHTS, YDEGEE. The CDR3 DNA reads TGTGCCAGCAGCTTCATCCAGGGAGGGGCCCCTAACTATGGCTACACCTTC. This translates into CASSFIQGGAPNYGYTF.

This clonotype was picked up many times. The gene calls are TRBV6-2 or TRBV6-3 and TRBJ1-2; D gene unclear. Germline V gives CDR1 MNHEY, CDR2 SVGEGT. This CDR3 is built from 11 residues. Between the trimmed V and J ends, which lost 4 bases and 5 bases, there was a span of 5 bases. The CDR3 loop reads CASSSEYGYTF. DNA of the CDR3: TGTGCCAGCAGTTCAGAATATGGCTACACCTTC.

The chain links TRBV11-2 to TRBJ2-1; 10 nucleotides agree with TRBD2. The CDR3 is made up of 16 amino acids. Germline V CDR1 and CDR2: SGHAT, FQNNGV. J gave up 9 bases and V 3 bases, and 11 bases lay outside the gene matches. The CDR3 nucleotides read TGTGCCAGCAGCTTGGGGAGCGGGGGGGCAGCCACTGAGCAGTTCTTC. The encoded protein is CASSLGSGGAATEQFF.

This clonotype was counted once. This chain connects TRBV29-1 to TRBJ2-5; 15 bases line up with TRBD2. CDR1 is SQVTM, CDR2 ANQGSEA, per germline. The V segment lost 7 bases and the J segment 4 bases; nucleotides outside the gene matches: 4. The CDR3 is 14 residues long. CDR3: CSAMGLAGGETQYF. The CDR3 DNA sequence: TGCAGCGCCATGGGACTAGCGGGGGGAGAGACCCAGTACTTC.

This clonotype was seen many times. This chain connects TRBV6-2 or TRBV6-3 to TRBJ1-5; no firm D call. CDR1 and CDR2 (germline): MNHEY, SVGEGT. The CDR3 has 13 amino acids. Trimming stripped 6 bases from V and 4 bases from J, with 10 bases between. Here the CDR3 reads CASRWGVNQPQHF. The DNA of the CDR3 is TGTGCCAGCAGATGGGGAGTAAATCAGCCCCAGCATTTT.

The chain combines TRBV12-3 or TRBV12-4 with TRBJ2-1, with TRBD2 as a possible D gene (7 bases). Deletions cut 6 bases from V and 3 bases from J, with 18 bases between. This CDR3 contains 16 residues. DNA of the CDR3: TGTGCCAGCAGCTCACGCCAAGGGGGGGTCTACAATGAGCAGTTCTTC. Encoded protein: CASSSRQGGVYNEQFF.